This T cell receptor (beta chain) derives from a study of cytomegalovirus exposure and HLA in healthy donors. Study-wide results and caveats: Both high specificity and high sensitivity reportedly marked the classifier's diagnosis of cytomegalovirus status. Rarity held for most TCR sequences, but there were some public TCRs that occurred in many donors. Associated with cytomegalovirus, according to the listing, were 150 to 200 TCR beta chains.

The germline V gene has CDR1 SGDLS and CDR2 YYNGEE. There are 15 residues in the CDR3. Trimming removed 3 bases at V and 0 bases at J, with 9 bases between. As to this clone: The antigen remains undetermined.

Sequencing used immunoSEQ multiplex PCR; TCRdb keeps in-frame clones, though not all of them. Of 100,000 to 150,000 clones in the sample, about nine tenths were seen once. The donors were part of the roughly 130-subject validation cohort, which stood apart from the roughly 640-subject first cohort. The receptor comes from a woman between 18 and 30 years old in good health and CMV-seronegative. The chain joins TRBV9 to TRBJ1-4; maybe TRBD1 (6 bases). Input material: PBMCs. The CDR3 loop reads CASSGGQATNEKLFF. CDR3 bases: TGTGCCAGCAGCGGGGGACAAGCAACTAATGAAAAACTGTTTTTT. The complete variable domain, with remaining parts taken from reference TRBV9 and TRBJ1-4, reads DSGVTQTPKHLITATGQRVTLRCSPRSGDLSVYWYQQSLDQGLQFLIQYYNGEERAKGNILERFSAQQFPDLHSELNLSSLELGDSALYFCASSGGQATNEKLFFGSGTQLSVL.